The 27 T cell receptor beta chains presented below share a single source sample, sequenced in a study of HIV-infected patients and healthy controls. All unsorted peripheral T cells were captured because whole blood was used without fractionation. cDNA was made from about 500 ng RNA using alpha and beta constant primers. Alpha and beta chain libraries were made separately by chain-specific third strand synthesis with multiplexing indices. TCRdb reprocessed the 5' RACE reads with MiXCR, giving one entry per CDR3 protein. The table includes approximately 8,000 distinct CDR3 sequences, approximately 9.1% detected once. Material: blood, obtained before antiretroviral therapy. Receptors were obtained from an adult with HIV infection.

This clonotype was recorded many times. This chain connects TRBV7-2 to TRBJ1-1; a weak D match, TRBD1 (6 bases). V lost 5 bases and J 4 bases, leaving 17 bases between the germline ends. The V gene's germline CDR1 is SGHTA and CDR2 FQGNSA. The CDR3 is 15 amino acids. DNA of the CDR3: TGTGCCAGCAGCCGACCCCAGGGGTGGGGCACTGAAGCTTTCTTT. This gives the protein CASSRPQGWGTEAFF.

This clonotype is medium-sized within its sample. The chain joins TRBV14 to TRBJ1-6; 11 bases fit TRBD1. Germline CDR1 and CDR2: SGHDN and FVKESK. V was clipped by 1 base and J by 11 bases; unmatched bases: 4. The CDR3 has 15 amino acids. The CDR3: CASSQGTGGFTPLHF. The CDR3 nucleotides read TGTGCCAGCAGCCAAGGGACAGGGGGCTTTACACCCCTCCACTTT.

This clonotype was picked up a small number of times. J is TRBJ2-2 and V is TRBV12-3 or TRBV12-4, with TRBD1 as a possible D gene (5 bases). V was shortened by 6 bases and J by 7 bases, with 12 bases between the two germline ends. The CDR3 is 13 residues long. CDR3 nucleotides: TGTGCCAGCAGCGCAGGGAAGGTCGGGGAGCTGTTTTTT. Translation: CASSAGKVGELFF.

This clonotype was seen repeatedly, ten times or more. The chain recombines TRBV18 with TRBJ2-3; either TRBD1 or TRBD2 may supply D (6 bases each). Trimming took 4 bases from V and 1 from J, leaving 18 bases between them. The CDR3 extends over 17 amino acids. Germline loops: CDR1 KGHSH, CDR2 LQKENI. Here the CDR3 reads CASSLSGANSGTDTQYF. In DNA form, the CDR3 reads TGTGCCAGCTCACTCTCGGGGGCTAATAGCGGCACAGATACGCAGTATTTT.

This clonotype was seen a few times. The rearrangement joins TRBV10-3 to TRBJ2-7; no clear D. The V and J ends lost 3 bases and 5 bases respectively, with 14 bases between them. This CDR3 has 14 amino acids. CDR1 and CDR2 from the germline V gene are ENHRY and SYGVKD. The CDR3 coding sequence is TGTGCCATCAGTGATTTCACGGCCGGCAACGAGCAGTACTTC. It yields the protein CAISDFTAGNEQYF.

This clonotype showed up many times. The V gene is TRBV24-1, the J gene TRBJ2-3; unclear D gene. The CDR3 spans 14 residues. Trimming left V 3 bases short and J 6 bases short, with 12 bases between. Germline V lookup: CDR1 KGHDR, CDR2 SFDVKD. CDR3 amino acids: CATSDTRATDTQYF. The CDR3 DNA reads TGTGCCACCAGTGATACCCGGGCTACTGATACGCAGTATTTT.

In its sample, this clonotype was seen a few times. This chain joins TRBV6-1 and TRBJ1-1; TRBD1 is a possible D gene (5 bases). The germline V gene encodes CDR1 MNHNS and CDR2 SASEGT. Trimming removed 6 bases from V and 11 bases from J, with 19 bases in between. This CDR3 is 13 amino acids long. DNA for the CDR3: TGTGCCAGCAGGGAAACCCAGGGTGTGCGGGCTTTCTTT. Protein product: CASRETQGVRAFF.

This clonotype was observed at least ten times. DNA for the CDR3: TGTGCCAGCCGGGAGGGACAGGCCTGGAGCGGGGAGCTGTTTTTT. It codes for CASREGQAWSGELFF. J is TRBJ2-2 and V is TRBV6-6, with D perhaps matching TRBD1 or TRBD2 (8 bases each). Germline lookup yields CDR1 MNHNY and CDR2 SVGAGI (reference sequence). Trimming took 8 bases from V and 7 from J, leaving 20 bases between them. The CDR3 sequence is 15 residues long.

This clonotype came up many times. The gene calls are TRBV5-5 and TRBJ1-1; D is unclear. Germline CDR1 is SGHKS and CDR2 is YYEKEE (reference sequence). V lost 0 bases, J lost 6 bases, and 9 bases lay in between. The CDR3 runs to 13 residues. CDR3 coding DNA: TGTGCCAGCAGCTTGGCCGGTTGGGCTGAAGCTTTCTTT. It codes for CASSLAGWAEAFF. The full variable domain, with the rest looked up from reference TRBV5-5 and TRBJ1-1, is DAGVTQSPTHLIKTRGQQVTLRCSPISGHKSVSWYQQVLGQGPQFIFQYYEKEERGRGNFPDRFSARQFPNYSSELNVNALLLGDSALYLCASSLAGWAEAFFGQGTRLTVV.

This clonotype was counted at least ten times. The chain has TRBV10-3 and TRBJ1-1; tentatively, D is TRBD1 (6 bases). The germline V gene has CDR1 ENHRY and CDR2 SYGVKD. This CDR3 has 15 residues. Deletions cut 2 bases from V and 3 bases from J, with 13 bases between. CDR3: CAISEVTGWDTEAFF. As DNA, the CDR3 is TGTGCCATCAGTGAGGTGACAGGTTGGGACACTGAAGCTTTCTTT.

This clonotype is labeled medium-sized. V is TRBV4-1 and J is TRBJ2-1, with 10 bases matching TRBD2. This CDR3 is 15 amino acids long. J was trimmed by 7 bases and V by 4 bases; bases with no gene match: 7. CDR1 is MGHRA, CDR2 YSYEKL, per germline. This CDR3 is CASSPNQLAGNEQFF. CDR3 DNA: TGCGCCAGCAGCCCAAATCAACTAGCGGGAAATGAGCAGTTCTTC.

This clonotype has at least ten counts. The chain recombines TRBV7-3 with TRBJ2-7, with D tentatively TRBD1 (6 bases). The CDR3 is made up of 14 amino acids. Trimming took 6 bases from V and 3 from J, leaving 15 bases between them. The germline V gene has CDR1 SGHTA and CDR2 FQGTGA. CDR3 DNA: TGTGCCAGCAGTCCCACAGGGCATCACTACGAGCAGTACTTC. As protein: CASSPTGHHYEQYF.

The table lists this clonotype with a few counts. The J gene is TRBJ2-1, the V gene TRBV7-6; 8 nucleotides match TRBD2. Looked up from germline, CDR1 is SGHVS and CDR2 is FNYEAQ. Trimming at V came to 1 base and at J to 7 bases, leaving 9 bases not matched to a gene. The CDR3 is 16 amino acids. CDR3 loop: CASSLEGSGRMNEQFF. The CDR3 nucleotides are TGTGCCAGCAGCTTAGAGGGAAGCGGGAGAATGAATGAGCAGTTCTTC.

By proportion, this clonotype is medium-sized (0.01 to 0.1%). The rearrangement uses TRBV29-1 and TRBJ2-7; 9 bases fit TRBD1. The J segment lost 2 bases and the V segment lost 5 bases, leaving 7 bases of the junction unmatched. The germline V gene has CDR1 SQVTM and CDR2 ANQGSEA. This CDR3 has 14 residues. In DNA form, the CDR3 reads TGCAGCGTTACGACAGGGGGGAAAACCTACGAGCAGTACTTC. Translating gives CSVTTGGKTYEQYF.

This clonotype was observed at least ten times. V and J are TRBV30 and TRBJ2-7; maybe TRBD1 (5 bases). Germline V lookup: CDR1 GTSNPN, CDR2 SVGIG (reference sequence). The CDR3 is 16 residues long. Trimming removed 5 bases at V and 0 bases at J, with 20 bases between. As DNA, the CDR3 is TGTGCCTGGGCGAGACCCCTTGCAGGGAACTCCTACGAGCAGTACTTC. The encoded protein is CAWARPLAGNSYEQYF.

This clonotype was seen only a few times. The J gene is TRBJ2-3, the V gene TRBV29-1; 11 nucleotides line up with TRBD2. Germline CDR1 is SQVTM and CDR2 is ANQGSEA. V was clipped by 6 bases and J by 2 bases; unmatched bases: 4. This CDR3 region has 14 residues. The CDR3 loop is CSVATSGTTDTQYF. The CDR3 region has the DNA TGCAGCGTCGCGACTAGCGGGACCACAGATACGCAGTATTTT.

This clonotype was observed many times. The gene calls are TRBV6-5 and TRBJ1-5, with D hard to call. CDR3 length: 16 residues. V shed 5 bases and J shed 4 bases, with 18 bases lying between them. CDR1 MNHEY and CDR2 SVGAGI come from the germline V gene. The CDR3, as DNA: TGTGCCAGCAGTCCCTTCCCCGTGGGTTTAAATCAGCCCCAGCATTTT. It specifies CASSPFPVGLNQPQHF.

This clonotype was observed many times. This sequence joins TRBV7-2 and TRBJ2-7; D may be TRBD1 or TRBD2 (6 bases each). CDR3 length equals 14 residues. Trimming took off 2 bases at V and 9 bases at J, with 17 bases between the two ends. Germline V gene lookup returns CDR1 SGHTA and CDR2 FQGNSA. The CDR3 protein is CASSLIGGAWGQYF. In DNA, the CDR3 is TGTGCCAGCAGCTTAATCGGGGGCGCCTGGGGGCAGTACTTC.

Ten or more counts support this clonotype. V usage is TRBV19 and J usage is TRBJ2-1, with TRBD1 as a possible D gene (5 bases). The germline V and J ends were trimmed by 0 bases and 3 bases, with 9 bases remaining between them. Germline CDR1 reads LNHDA; CDR2 reads SQIVND (reference sequence). The CDR3 covers 15 residues. CDR3 region: CASSIEQVSYNEQFF. The CDR3 region has the DNA TGTGCCAGTAGTATAGAACAGGTTAGCTACAATGAGCAGTTCTTC.

This clonotype has ten or more counts. The chain links TRBV11-2 to TRBJ1-1; D call uncertain. The CDR3 length is 16 residues. The germline V gene encodes CDR1 SGHAT and CDR2 FQNNGV. The germline V and J ends were trimmed by 4 bases and 1 base, with 16 bases remaining between them. CDR3 sequence: CASSSIVRGSNTEAFF. The DNA for the CDR3 is TGTGCCAGCAGCTCAATTGTTAGAGGATCGAACACTGAAGCTTTCTTT.

This clonotype occurred many times. The chain joins TRBV5-1 to TRBJ2-1; 8 bases line up with TRBD2. Germline CDR1 and CDR2: SGHRS and YFSETQ. With V trimmed by 5 bases and J by 3 bases, 7 bases remained unmatched. CDR3 length: 15 residues. CDR3 in DNA: TGCGCCAGCAGACTTAGCGGGGAATACTACAATGAGCAGTTCTTC. This translates into CASRLSGEYYNEQFF.

This clonotype was recorded a few times. The chain has TRBV3-1 and TRBJ2-3; maybe TRBD2 (6 bases). With 4 bases removed from V and 2 bases from J, the gap between germline ends came to 10 bases. Germline V gene data show CDR1 as LGHDT and CDR2 as YNNKEL (reference sequence). The CDR3 has 14 residues. CDR3: CASSRDFSTDTQYF. Here the CDR3 DNA reads TGTGCCAGCAGCCGGGACTTCTCCACAGATACGCAGTATTTT.

This chain links TRBV7-2 with TRBJ2-3, with D unresolved. CDR1 is SGHTA, CDR2 FQGNSA, per germline. This CDR3 is built from 16 residues. V was clipped by 0 bases and J by 1 base, with 11 bases between them. The CDR3 region has the DNA TGTGCCAGCAGCTTAGCGTTGGCAGACGGCACAGATACGCAGTATTTT. Translation: CASSLALADGTDTQYF.

This clonotype showed up many times. J is TRBJ2-5 and V is TRBV5-1; D remains unclear. Trimming cost V 2 bases and J 4 bases, with 12 bases left between them. The CDR3 totals 14 residues. Germline CDR1 SGHRS, CDR2 YFSETQ. CDR3 sequence (DNA): TGCGCCAGCAGCTTTGGGGTTCGAAGAGAGACCCAGTACTTC. Its translation is CASSFGVRRETQYF.

This clonotype showed up many times. The chain is built from TRBV3-1 and TRBJ1-1; TRBD1 might be the D (6 bases). This CDR3 is built from 13 residues. The V gene lost 4 bases and the J gene lost 11 bases, with 17 bases spanning the gap. Germline assignment: CDR1 LGHDT and CDR2 YNNKEL (reference sequence). The CDR3 region has the DNA TGTGCCAGCAGCCCCATTTGGGGGGCAAAGGCTTTCTTT. Protein product: CASSPIWGAKAFF.

This clonotype was recorded many times. The rearrangement joins TRBV5-5 to TRBJ2-5; 10 bases align to TRBD1. This CDR3 contains 18 residues. J was trimmed by 1 base and V by 3 bases; bases with no gene match: 12. Per the germline V gene, CDR1 is SGHKS and CDR2 is YYEKEE (reference sequence). As DNA, the CDR3 is TGTGCCAGCAGCTGGGAGACAGGGGGCTTCAGGGTCCAAGAGACCCAGTACTTC. It specifies CASSWETGGFRVQETQYF.

This clonotype was observed at least ten times. This chain joins TRBV20-1 and TRBJ1-2; D unresolved. The length of the CDR3 is 13 residues. Trimming removed 5 bases at V and 4 bases at J, with 14 bases between. CDR1 and CDR2 (germline): DFQATT, SNEGSKA (reference sequence). The DNA of the CDR3 is TGCAGTGCTTTACCGGAAGGTTTCTATGGCTACACCTTC. Its protein product is CSALPEGFYGYTF.